Each of the 21 T cell receptor beta chains below was sequenced from the same sample in a study of blood T cells in healthy people across ages. A sample-barcoded 5' primer and a J-beta primer mix were used in a second PCR of roughly 6 to 11 cycles. TCRdb fed the 5' RACE reads into MiXCR, producing one record per CDR3 protein. The data contain about 650,000 distinct CDR3 sequences, about 34% of them seen just once; the ten biggest clones take up approximately 15%. Sequenced material: blood. These TCRs come from an elderly woman in good health.

This clonotype was observed many times. V gene TRBV5-1 combines with J gene TRBJ2-7; 11 bases agree with TRBD1. CDR1 is SGHRS and CDR2 is YFSETQ in the germline V gene. The CDR3 is 14 residues long. With V trimmed by 4 bases and J by 5 bases, 5 bases remained unmatched. Written as DNA, the CDR3 is TGCGCCAGCAGCCGGGACAGGGGGACCAACGAGCAGTACTTC. Residues: CASSRDRGTNEQYF.

A word on this clonotype: A much larger clone differs from this one at a single base, so this may be a read error. CDR3 loop: CASSYPTGTEETQYF. CDR3 nucleotide sequence: TGTGCCAGCAGTTACCCGACAGGGACAGAAGAGACCCAGTACTTC. The rearrangement joins TRBV6-2 or TRBV6-3 to TRBJ2-5; 7 nucleotides match TRBD1. From germline, CDR1 is MNHEY and CDR2 SVGEGT. The junction had 6 bases not matched to a gene; V was cut back by 2 bases and J by 3 bases. This CDR3 contains 15 residues.

The chain is built from TRBV7-2 and TRBJ1-1; D not certain. V lost 5 bases, J lost 3 bases, and 13 bases lay in between. The CDR3 length is 14 residues. Looked up from germline, CDR1 is SGHTA and CDR2 is FQGNSA. The CDR3 loop is CASSLRSGYTEAFF. CDR3 bases: TGTGCCAGCAGCCTCCGGAGCGGGTACACTGAAGCTTTCTTT.

CDR3 bases: TGTGCCTGGAGTGCCGGACAGGGAGGGTGGCAGCCCCAGCATTTT. Residues: CAWSAGQGGWQPQHF. The chain links TRBV30 to TRBJ1-5; 8 bases are a match to TRBD1. Trimming took 1 base from V and 7 from J; bases not matched to a gene: 9. From germline, CDR1 is GTSNPN and CDR2 SVGIG (reference sequence). The CDR3 contains 15 residues.

This clonotype was recorded many times. The CDR3 reads CASSLGGGANNEQFF. CDR3 sequence (DNA): TGTGCCAGCAGCTTAGGGGGGGGCGCTAACAATGAGCAGTTCTTC. The rearrangement links TRBV7-6 to TRBJ2-1; TRBD2 might be the D (7 bases). The CDR3 totals 15 residues. V was pared by 1 base and J by 5 bases, with 12 bases between. Per the germline V gene, CDR1 is SGHVS and CDR2 is FNYEAQ.

This clonotype has only a few counts. In DNA, the CDR3 is TGTGCCAGCCGATCCCATGAAGGCACTGAAGCTTTCTTT. Protein sequence: CASRSHEGTEAFF. The chain recombines TRBV28 with TRBJ1-1, with D hard to call. V was clipped by 8 bases and J by 4 bases, with 14 bases between them. The CDR3 has 13 residues. CDR1 is MDHEN, CDR2 SYDVKM, per germline.

The V gene is TRBV7-2, the J gene TRBJ2-4; D may be TRBD1 (6 bases). The germline V gene encodes CDR1 SGHTA and CDR2 FQGNSA. V shed 8 bases and J shed 13 bases, with 15 bases lying between them. This CDR3 region has 11 residues. CDR3 sequence: CASGLRGEQYF. Written as DNA, the CDR3 is TGTGCCAGCGGCCTCAGGGGTGAGCAGTACTTC.

This clonotype was seen repeatedly, ten times or more. V and J are TRBV20-1 and TRBJ2-1; 12 nucleotides line up with TRBD1. The CDR3 spans 12 residues. J gave up 9 bases and V 5 bases, and 2 bases lay outside the gene matches. The germline CDR1 and CDR2 sequences are DFQATT and SNEGSKA (reference sequence). The CDR3 nucleotides are TGCAGTGCTGGGGACAGGGGGCTTGAGCAGTTCTTC. This codes for CSAGDRGLEQFF.

This clonotype was found once. A much bigger clone sits one base away, suggesting this may be a read error. The chain is built from TRBV6-6 and TRBJ1-4; 9 bases match TRBD1. The CDR3 is 18 residues long. Germline V CDR1 and CDR2: MNHNY, SVGAGI (reference sequence). CDR3 loop: CAGSSPLGQGTTNEKLFF. The DNA of the CDR3 is TGTGCCGGCAGTAGTCCGTTGGGACAGGGAACTACTAATGAAAAACTGTTTTTT.

This clonotype came up many times. The gene calls are TRBV10-3 and TRBJ2-7, with D perhaps TRBD1 or TRBD2 (7 bases each). Per germline, CDR1 ENHRY and CDR2 SYGVKD. V was clipped by 2 bases and J by 0 bases, with 17 bases between them. The CDR3 is 17 amino acids. Here the CDR3 reads CAISERQGGGNSYEQYF. The CDR3 DNA sequence: TGTGCCATCAGTGAGAGGCAGGGAGGGGGCAACTCCTACGAGCAGTACTTC.

This clonotype was observed at least ten times. This clone may be a read error of a much larger clone one base away. V usage is TRBV7-2 and J usage is TRBJ2-5; D is unclear. CDR3 length equals 14 residues. Trimming took 4 bases from V and 2 from J, leaving 11 bases between them. Per the germline V gene, CDR1 is SGHTA and CDR2 is FQGNSA. The CDR3 protein is CASSCGLGQETQYF. Written as DNA, the CDR3 is TGTGCCAGCAGCTGCGGATTAGGACAAGAGACCCAGTACTTC.

The table lists this clonotype with many counts. The chain has TRBV24-1 and TRBJ2-7; tentative D call: TRBD1 (6 bases). CDR1 KGHDR and CDR2 SFDVKD come from the germline V gene. The CDR3 length is 16 residues. Trimming removed 3 bases at V and 2 bases at J, with 16 bases between. Here the CDR3 reads CATSDASRDTTYEQYF. The CDR3 coding sequence is TGTGCCACCAGTGATGCTTCCCGGGACACGACCTACGAGCAGTACTTC.

The chain is built from TRBV29-1 and TRBJ2-3, with D maybe TRBD1 (6 bases). The germline V and J ends were trimmed by 5 bases and 5 bases, with 11 bases remaining between them. Germline loops: CDR1 SQVTM, CDR2 ANQGSEA. There are 12 residues in the CDR3. CDR3 loop: CSVPGVGDTQYF. The DNA for the CDR3 is TGCAGCGTTCCAGGGGTAGGAGATACGCAGTATTTT.

This clonotype was counted many times. V gene TRBV7-9 combines with J gene TRBJ1-2; D ambiguous. V gave up 3 bases and J gave up 1 base, with 9 bases separating them. CDR3 size: 14 residues. The germline V gene has CDR1 SEHNR and CDR2 FQNEAQ (reference sequence). The CDR3 nucleotides are TGTGCCAGCAGCTTTAGGGAGAATAACTATGGCTACACCTTC. It yields the protein CASSFRENNYGYTF. Looking up the rest from reference TRBV7-9 and TRBJ1-2 gives the full variable domain: DTGVSQNPRHKITKRGQNVTFRCDPISEHNRLYWYRQTLGQGPEFLTYFQNEAQLEKSRLLSDRFSAERPKGSFSTLEIQRTEQGDSAMYLCASSFRENNYGYTFGSGTRLTVV.

The chain links TRBV30 to TRBJ1-5; tentative D call: TRBD1 (6 bases). V was pared by 4 bases and J by 3 bases, with 10 bases between. CDR1 GTSNPN and CDR2 SVGIG come from the germline V gene (reference sequence). The CDR3 is made up of 13 amino acids. This CDR3 reads CAWTGEVNQPQHF. CDR3 in DNA: TGTGCCTGGACAGGGGAGGTCAATCAGCCCCAGCATTTT.

This chain links TRBV4-1 with TRBJ2-3, with a possible D match to TRBD2 (6 bases). Germline-derived CDR1 and CDR2 are MGHRA and YSYEKL. Trimming shortened V by 0 bases and J by 3 bases, and 13 bases separated the two germline ends. This CDR3 is 16 amino acids long. The CDR3 region has the DNA TGCGCCAGCAGCCAAGAAAGCCTAGCGCCGACAGATACGCAGTATTTT. Translated, it gives CASSQESLAPTDTQYF.

In this sample, this clonotype turned up once. The J gene is TRBJ2-5, the V gene TRBV7-9; D is perhaps TRBD2 (6 bases). Trimming pared 5 bases from V and 1 base from J, leaving 11 bases between. Germline V gene sequence: CDR1 SEHNR, CDR2 FQNEAQ (reference sequence). The CDR3 covers 14 residues. CDR3: CASSRHSGQETQYF. CDR3 DNA sequence: TGTGCCAGCAGCCGGCATAGCGGCCAAGAGACCCAGTACTTC.

The V and J genes are TRBV7-8 and TRBJ2-1; 8 nucleotides align to TRBD2. CDR1 SGHVS and CDR2 FQNEAQ come from the germline V gene. The CDR3 is 15 amino acids. J lost 4 bases, V lost 5 bases, and 7 bases had no gene match. The CDR3 DNA sequence: TGTGCCAGCAGCAACGGGAGGGCCGGGTACAATGAGCAGTTCTTC. It encodes CASSNGRAGYNEQFF.

The chain combines TRBV28 with TRBJ1-6, with a weak D call TRBD1 (6 bases). The CDR3 is 13 amino acids. The germline V and J ends were trimmed by 4 bases and 7 bases, with 8 bases remaining between them. Germline-derived CDR1 and CDR2 are MDHEN and SYDVKM. DNA of the CDR3: TGTGCCAGCAGTTCGGGGGGCAATTCACCCCTCCACTTT. Encoded protein: CASSSGGNSPLHF.

This clonotype was seen more than once but under ten times. The gene calls are TRBV4-3 and TRBJ2-2; no clear D. This CDR3 is built from 14 residues. Per the germline V gene, CDR1 is LGHNA and CDR2 is YSLEER. The ends were cut back, 0 bases at V and 2 bases at J, with 4 bases in the middle. CDR3 amino acids: CASSQDSNTGELFF. The CDR3, as DNA: TGCGCCAGCAGCCAAGACTCAAACACCGGGGAGCTGTTTTTT.

This clonotype was seen many times. The gene calls are TRBV10-3 and TRBJ2-3; TRBD2 is a possible D gene (7 bases). The CDR3 consists of 15 residues. Germline CDR1 ENHRY, CDR2 SYGVKD. The V gene lost 6 bases and the J gene lost 0 bases, with 13 bases spanning the gap. The CDR3 DNA is TGTGCCATCAGCGAGGGGGGGCTCAGCACAGATACGCAGTATTTT. Protein product: CAISEGGLSTDTQYF.